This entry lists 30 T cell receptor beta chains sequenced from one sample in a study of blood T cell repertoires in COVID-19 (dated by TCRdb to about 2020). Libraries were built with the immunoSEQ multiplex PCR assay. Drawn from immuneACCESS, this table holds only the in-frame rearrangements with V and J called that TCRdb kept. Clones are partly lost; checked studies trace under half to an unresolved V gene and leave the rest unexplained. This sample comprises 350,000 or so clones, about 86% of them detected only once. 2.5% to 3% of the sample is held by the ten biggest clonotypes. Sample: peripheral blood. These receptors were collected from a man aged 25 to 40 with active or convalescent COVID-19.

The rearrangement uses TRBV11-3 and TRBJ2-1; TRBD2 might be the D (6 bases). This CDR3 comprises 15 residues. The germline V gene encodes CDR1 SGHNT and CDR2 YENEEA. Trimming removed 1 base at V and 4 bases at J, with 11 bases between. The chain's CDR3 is CASSLGAGRYNEQFF. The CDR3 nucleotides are TGTGCCAGCAGCTTAGGGGCGGGGCGGTACAATGAGCAGTTCTTC. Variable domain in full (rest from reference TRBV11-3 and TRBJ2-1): EAGVVQSPRYKIIEKKQPVAFWCNPISGHNTLYWYLQNLGQGPELLIRYENEEAVDDSQLPKDRFSAERLKGVDSTLKIQPAELGDSAVYLCASSLGAGRYNEQFFGPGTRLTVL.

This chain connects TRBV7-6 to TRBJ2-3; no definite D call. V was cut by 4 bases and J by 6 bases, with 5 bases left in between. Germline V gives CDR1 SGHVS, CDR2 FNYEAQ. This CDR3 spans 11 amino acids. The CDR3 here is CASSSYDTQYF. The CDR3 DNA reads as TGTGCCAGCAGCTCCTACGATACGCAGTATTTT.

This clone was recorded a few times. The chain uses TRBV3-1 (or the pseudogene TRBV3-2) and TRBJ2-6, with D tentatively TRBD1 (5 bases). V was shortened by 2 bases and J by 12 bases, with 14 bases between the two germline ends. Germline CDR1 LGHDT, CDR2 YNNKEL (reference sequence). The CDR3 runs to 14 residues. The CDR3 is CASSQRVRTGVLTF. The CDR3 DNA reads TGTGCCAGCAGCCAAAGGGTTAGAACAGGCGTCCTGACTTTC.

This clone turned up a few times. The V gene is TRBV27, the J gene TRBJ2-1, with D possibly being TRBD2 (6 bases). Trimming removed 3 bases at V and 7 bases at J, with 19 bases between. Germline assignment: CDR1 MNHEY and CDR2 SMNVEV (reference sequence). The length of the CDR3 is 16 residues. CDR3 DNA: TGTGCCAGCAGTTTTGCTAGCGCTACGCTCAGTAATGAGCAGTTCTTC. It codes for CASSFASATLSNEQFF.

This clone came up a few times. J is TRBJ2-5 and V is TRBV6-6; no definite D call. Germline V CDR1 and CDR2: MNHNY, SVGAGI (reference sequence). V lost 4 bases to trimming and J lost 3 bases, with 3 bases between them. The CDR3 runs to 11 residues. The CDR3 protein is CASSFKETQYF. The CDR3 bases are TGTGCCAGCAGTTTTAAAGAGACCCAGTACTTC.

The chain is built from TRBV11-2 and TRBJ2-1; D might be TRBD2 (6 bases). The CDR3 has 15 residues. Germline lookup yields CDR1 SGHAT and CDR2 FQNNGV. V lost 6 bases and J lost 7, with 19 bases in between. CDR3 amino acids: CASRAGTGRINEQFF. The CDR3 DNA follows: TGTGCCAGCAGGGCCGGGACGGGGAGGATAAATGAGCAGTTCTTC.

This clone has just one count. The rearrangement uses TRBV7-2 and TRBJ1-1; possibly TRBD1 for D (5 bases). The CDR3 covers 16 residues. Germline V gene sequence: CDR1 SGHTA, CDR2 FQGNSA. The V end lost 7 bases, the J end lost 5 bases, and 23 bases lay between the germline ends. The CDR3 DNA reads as TGTGCCAGCACCTCCCACGGGGGAAATTGGAGAACTGAAGCTTTCTTT. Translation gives CASTSHGGNWRTEAFF.

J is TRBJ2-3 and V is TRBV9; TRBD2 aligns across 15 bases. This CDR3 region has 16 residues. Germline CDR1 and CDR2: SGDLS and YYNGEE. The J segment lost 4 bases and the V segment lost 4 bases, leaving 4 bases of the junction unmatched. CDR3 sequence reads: CASSPGLAGGADTQYF. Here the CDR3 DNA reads TGTGCCAGCAGCCCAGGACTAGCGGGGGGGGCAGATACGCAGTATTTT.

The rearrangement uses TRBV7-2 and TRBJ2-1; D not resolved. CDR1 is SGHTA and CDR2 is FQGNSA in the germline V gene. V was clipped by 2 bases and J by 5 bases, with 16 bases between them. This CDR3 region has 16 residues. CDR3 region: CASSLYAPEWDNEQFF. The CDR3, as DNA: TGTGCCAGCAGCTTATACGCGCCGGAGTGGGACAATGAGCAGTTCTTC. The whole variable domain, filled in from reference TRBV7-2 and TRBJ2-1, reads GAGVSQSPSNKVTEKGKDVELRCDPISGHTALYWYRQSLGQGLEFLIYFQGNSAPDKSGLPSDRFSAERTGGSVSTLTIQRTQQEDSAVYLCASSLYAPEWDNEQFFGPGTRLTVL.

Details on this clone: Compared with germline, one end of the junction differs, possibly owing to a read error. The CDR3 DNA reads TGTGCCAGCAGTTTATCTACGCCGTATGACTACACCTTC. Translation: CASSLSTPYDYTF. V and J are TRBV28 and TRBJ1-2; D remains unclear. Germline V gene lookup returns CDR1 MDHEN and CDR2 SYDVKM. The CDR3 contains 13 residues.

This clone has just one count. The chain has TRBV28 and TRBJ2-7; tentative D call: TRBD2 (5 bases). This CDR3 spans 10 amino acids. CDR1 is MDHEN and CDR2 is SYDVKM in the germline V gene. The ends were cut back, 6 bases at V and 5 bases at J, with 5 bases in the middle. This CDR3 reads CASSGNEQYF. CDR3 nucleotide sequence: TGTGCCAGCAGCGGGAACGAGCAGTACTTC.

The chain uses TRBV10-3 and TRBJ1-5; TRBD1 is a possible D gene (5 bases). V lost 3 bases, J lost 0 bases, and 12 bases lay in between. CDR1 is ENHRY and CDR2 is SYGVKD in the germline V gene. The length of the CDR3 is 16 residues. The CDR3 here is CAISDGGDYSNQPQHF. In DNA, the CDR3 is TGTGCCATCAGTGATGGAGGGGACTATAGCAATCAGCCCCAGCATTTT.

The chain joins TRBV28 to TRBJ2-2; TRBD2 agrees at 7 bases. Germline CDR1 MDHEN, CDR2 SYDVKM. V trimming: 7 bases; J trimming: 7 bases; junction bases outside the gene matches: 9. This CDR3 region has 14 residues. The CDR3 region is CASTRAGAGGELFF. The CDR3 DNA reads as TGTGCCAGCACCAGGGCGGGAGCTGGCGGGGAGCTGTTTTTT.

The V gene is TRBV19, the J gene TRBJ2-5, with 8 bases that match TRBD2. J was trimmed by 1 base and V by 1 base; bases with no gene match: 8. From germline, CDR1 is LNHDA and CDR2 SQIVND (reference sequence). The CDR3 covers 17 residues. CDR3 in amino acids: CASSIGESGSPQETQYF. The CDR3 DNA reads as TGTGCCAGTAGTATAGGGGAAAGCGGGAGCCCCCAAGAGACCCAGTACTTC.

The DNA for the CDR3 is TGTGCCAGCAGTGAGGCCCCTCTGACAGCCATGAACACTGAAGCTTTCTTT. Amino acids: CASSEAPLTAMNTEAFF. The chain recombines TRBV25-1 with TRBJ1-1; the D gene is possibly TRBD1 (5 bases). The CDR3 spans 17 residues. CDR1 MGHDK and CDR2 SYGVNS come from the germline V gene. V was trimmed by 3 bases and J by 0 bases, leaving 17 bases between them.

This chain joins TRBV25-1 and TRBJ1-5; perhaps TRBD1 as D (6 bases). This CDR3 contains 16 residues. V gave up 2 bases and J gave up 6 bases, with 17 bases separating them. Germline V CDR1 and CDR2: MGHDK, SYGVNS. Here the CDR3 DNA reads TGTGCCAGCAGTGAAGTTTCCGGGGCAGGGGTTCAGCCCCAGCATTTT. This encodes CASSEVSGAGVQPQHF.

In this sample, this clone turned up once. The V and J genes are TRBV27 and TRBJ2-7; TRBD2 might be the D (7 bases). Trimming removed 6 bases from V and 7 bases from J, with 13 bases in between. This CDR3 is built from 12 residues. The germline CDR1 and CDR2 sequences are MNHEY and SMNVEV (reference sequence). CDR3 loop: CASSRKGGEQYF. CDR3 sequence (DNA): TGTGCCAGCAGCCGAAAGGGGGGGGAGCAGTACTTC.

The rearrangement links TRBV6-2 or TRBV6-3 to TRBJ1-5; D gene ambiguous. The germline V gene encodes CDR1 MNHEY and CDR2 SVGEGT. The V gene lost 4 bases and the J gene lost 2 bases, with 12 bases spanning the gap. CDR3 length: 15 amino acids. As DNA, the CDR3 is TGTGCCAGCAGTTCCCCCGGGAGACGCAATCAGCCCCAGCATTTT. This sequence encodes CASSSPGRRNQPQHF.

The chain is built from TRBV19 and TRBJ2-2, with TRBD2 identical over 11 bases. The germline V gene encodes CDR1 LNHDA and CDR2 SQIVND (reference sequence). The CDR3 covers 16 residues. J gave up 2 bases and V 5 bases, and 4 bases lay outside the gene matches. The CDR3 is CASSPLAGGNTGELFF. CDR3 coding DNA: TGTGCCAGTAGTCCGCTAGCGGGAGGCAACACCGGGGAGCTGTTTTTT.

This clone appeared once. CDR3 sequence: CASSESSGRLYNEQFF. In DNA, the CDR3 is TGCGCCAGCAGTGAATCTAGCGGGAGGCTCTACAATGAGCAGTTCTTC. The V gene is TRBV10-2, the J gene TRBJ2-1; 11 positions match TRBD2. This CDR3 has 16 amino acids. Germline-derived CDR1 and CDR2 are WSHSY and SAAADI. V was pared by 3 bases and J by 3 bases, with 4 bases of the junction left unmatched.

Here the CDR3 DNA reads TGTGCCAGCAGCCCGACTCGTCTGCGGGGCACCGGGGAGCTGTTTTTT. Translation gives CASSPTRLRGTGELFF. The chain uses TRBV7-2 and TRBJ2-2; D may be TRBD2 (6 bases). The V gene's germline CDR1 is SGHTA and CDR2 FQGNSA. The V end was cut by 5 bases, the J end by 4 bases, with 17 bases between. The CDR3 is 16 residues long.

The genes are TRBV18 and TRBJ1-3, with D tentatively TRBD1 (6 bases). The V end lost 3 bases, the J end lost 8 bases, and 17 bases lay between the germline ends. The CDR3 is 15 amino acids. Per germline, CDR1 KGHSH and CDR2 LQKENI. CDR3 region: CASSPQQGARDTIYF. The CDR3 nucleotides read TGTGCCAGCTCACCTCAACAGGGCGCCAGGGACACCATATATTTT.

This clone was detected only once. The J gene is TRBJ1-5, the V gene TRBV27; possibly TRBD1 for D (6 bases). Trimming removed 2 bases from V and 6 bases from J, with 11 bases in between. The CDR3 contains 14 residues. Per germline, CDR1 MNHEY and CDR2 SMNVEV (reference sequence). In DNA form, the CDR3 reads TGTGCCAGCAGTTTAACAGGGTACGGTCAGCCCCAGCATTTT. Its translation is CASSLTGYGQPQHF.

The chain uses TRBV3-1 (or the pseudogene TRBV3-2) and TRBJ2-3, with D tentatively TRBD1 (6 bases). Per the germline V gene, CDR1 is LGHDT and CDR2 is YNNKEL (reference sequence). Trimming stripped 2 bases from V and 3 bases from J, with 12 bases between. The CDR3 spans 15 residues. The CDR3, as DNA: TGTGCCAGCAGCCAAAGCCGCACAGGGACAGATACGCAGTATTTT. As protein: CASSQSRTGTDTQYF.

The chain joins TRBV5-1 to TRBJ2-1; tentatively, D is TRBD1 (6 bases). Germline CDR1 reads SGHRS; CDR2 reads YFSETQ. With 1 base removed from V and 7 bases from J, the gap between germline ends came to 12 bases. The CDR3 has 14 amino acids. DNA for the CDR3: TGCGCCAGCAGCTTGCAGGGGAACCATAATGAGCAGTTCTTC. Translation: CASSLQGNHNEQFF.

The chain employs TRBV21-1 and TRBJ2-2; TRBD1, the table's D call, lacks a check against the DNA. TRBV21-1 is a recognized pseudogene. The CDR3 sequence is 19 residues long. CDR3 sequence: CASSLLQGWTRGNTGELFF. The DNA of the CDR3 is TGTGCCAGCAGCTTACTCCAGGGGTGGACCCGGGGGAACACCGGGGAGCTGTTTTTT.

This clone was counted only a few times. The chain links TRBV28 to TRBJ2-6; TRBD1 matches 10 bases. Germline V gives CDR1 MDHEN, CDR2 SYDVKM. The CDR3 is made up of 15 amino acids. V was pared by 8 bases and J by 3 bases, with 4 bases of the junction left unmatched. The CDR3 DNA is TGTGCCAGCGGGACAGGGGCAGGTGGGGCCAACGTCCTGACTTTC. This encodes CASGTGAGGANVLTF.

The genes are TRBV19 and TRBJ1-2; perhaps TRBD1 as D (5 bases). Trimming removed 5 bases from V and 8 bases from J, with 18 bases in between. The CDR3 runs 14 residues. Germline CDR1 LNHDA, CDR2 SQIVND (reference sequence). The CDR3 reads CASSRDPGVRGYTF. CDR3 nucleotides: TGTGCCAGTAGTCGGGACCCGGGGGTACGGGGCTACACCTTC.

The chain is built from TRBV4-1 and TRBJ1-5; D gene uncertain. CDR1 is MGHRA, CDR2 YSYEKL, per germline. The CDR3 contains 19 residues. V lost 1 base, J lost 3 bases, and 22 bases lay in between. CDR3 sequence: CASSQGPLGEGPPNQPQHF. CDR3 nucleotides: TGCGCCAGCAGCCAAGGGCCCCTAGGCGAGGGCCCACCCAATCAGCCCCAGCATTTT.

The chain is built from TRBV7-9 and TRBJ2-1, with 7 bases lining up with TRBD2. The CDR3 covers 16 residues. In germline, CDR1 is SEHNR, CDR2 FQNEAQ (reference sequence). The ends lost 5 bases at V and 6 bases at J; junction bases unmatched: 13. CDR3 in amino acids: CASSLSREEASNEQFF. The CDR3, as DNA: TGTGCCAGCAGCCTCTCCCGGGAGGAGGCCTCCAATGAGCAGTTCTTC.